This T cell receptor beta chain stems from a study of T cell repertoires in cytomegalovirus infection. Study-wide context: Both CMV infection and a matching HLA type were indicated by public TCR beta signatures. Findings and limits, study-wide: In two of eight donors, the top clonotype was HLA-C-restricted CMV-specific. Public TCR beta family frequency separated CMV-and-HLA carriers, including in an independent cohort.

One entry per CDR3 protein results from TCRdb running MiXCR on the reads. The sample consists of roughly 230,000 distinct CDR3 sequences, 9% to 15% of them appearing once. V dropped 3 bases and J dropped 7 bases, with 12 bases sitting between them. The CDR3 totals 13 residues. Points on this clonotype: Its antigen is as yet unknown.

This TCR derives from a human donor in good health (CMV status not recorded). Some clones in this sample may be carry-over from other donors' samples. The chain recombines TRBV12-3 or TRBV12-4 with TRBJ2-5; D not certain. The sample taken for sequencing was PBMCs. CDR3 DNA sequence: TGTGCCAGCAGTTTCCCTGGAGTGGTGACCCAGTACTTC. Encoded protein: CASSFPGVVTQYF.